The rows below give T cell receptor beta chains drawn from one sample of a study of circulating and synovial CD4+ cells in juvenile arthritis. Repertoires were generated with immunoSEQ multiplex PCR, while TCRdb's copy carries only in-frame clones and drops some. The table has fewer than 40,000 clones, roughly 93% seen once. What was sequenced was CD4+ T cells from blood. The receptor source for this set is a human donor with juvenile idiopathic arthritis. CDR3s include the opening cysteine and the closing phenylalanine or tryptophan. D genes are given only for firm matches. Some rows mark clone size as missing; the rest say once, few, many or name a class of expanded clone.

D: TRBD2; J: TRBJ2-3; V: TRBV5-4; size: .; CDR3: CASSWTSDTTDTQYF; DNA: TGTGCCAGCAGCTGGACTAGCGACACCACAGATACGCAGTATTTT
D: TRBD2; J: TRBJ2-3; V: TRBV7-9; size: .; CDR3: CASSLIVAGVVDTQYF; DNA: TGTGCCAGCAGCTTGATCGTAGCGGGAGTTGTAGATACGCAGTATTTT
D: TRBD1; J: TRBJ1-1; V: TRBV10-3; size: .; CDR3: CAIRWTGDNTEAFF; DNA: TGTGCCATCAGGTGGACAGGGGATAACACTGAAGCTTTCTTT
D: TRBD1; J: TRBJ2-3; V: TRBV10-1; size: .; CDR3: CASNDRDTDTQYF; DNA: TGCGCCAGCAATGACAGGGACACAGATACGCAGTATTTT
D: .; J: TRBJ2-5; V: TRBV28; size: .; CDR3: CGSKEGGRETQYF; DNA: TGTGGTAGCAAAGAGGGCGGGCGGGAGACCCAGTACTTC
D: .; J: TRBJ2-7; V: TRBV5-1; size: .; CDR3: CASSSTGSYEQYF; DNA: TGCGCCAGCAGCTCAACAGGATCCTACGAGCAGTACTTC
D: TRBD1; J: TRBJ2-7; V: TRBV27; size: .; CDR3: CASSLARGYEQYF; DNA: TGTGCCAGCAGTTTAGCCAGGGGGTACGAGCAGTACTTC
D: TRBD1; J: TRBJ1-2; V: TRBV19; size: .; CDR3: CAAGRTGDGYTF; DNA: TGTGCCGCAGGGAGGACAGGGGATGGCTACACCTTC
D: TRBD1; J: TRBJ1-5; V: TRBV6-1; size: .; CDR3: CASSSSGGHQPQHF; DNA: TGTGCCAGCAGTTCTTCAGGGGGCCATCAGCCCCAGCATTTT
D: TRBD1; J: TRBJ2-5; V: TRBV6-5; size: .; CDR3: CASSRVRDSQETQYF; DNA: TGTGCCAGCAGTCGCGTCAGGGACAGCCAAGAGACCCAGTACTTC
D: .; J: TRBJ1-1; V: TRBV15; size: medium-sized; CDR3: CATSSYMADMNTEAFF; DNA: TGTGCCACCAGCAGTTACATGGCCGACATGAACACTGAAGCTTTCTTT
D: .; J: TRBJ1-3; V: TRBV21-1; size: .; CDR3: CASSKVGATSGNTIYF; DNA: TGTGCCAGCAGCAAAGTTGGGGCAACCTCTGGAAACACCATATATTTT
D: TRBD2; J: TRBJ2-7; V: TRBV10-3; size: .; CDR3: CAISEGLADLSYEQYF; DNA: TGTGCCATCAGTGAGGGACTAGCGGACCTCTCCTACGAGCAGTACTTC
D: TRBD1; J: TRBJ1-5; V: TRBV18; size: .; CDR3: CASSPMGVTGGRQPQHF; DNA: TGTGCCAGCTCACCCATGGGTGTTACAGGGGGCCGTCAGCCCCAGCATTTT
D: .; J: TRBJ2-1; V: TRBV30; size: .; CDR3: CAWSLAYEQFF; DNA: TGTGCCTGGAGTCTCGCGTATGAGCAGTTCTTC
D: TRBD2; J: TRBJ2-2; V: TRBV5-1; size: .; CDR3: CASSTTRGLDITGELFF; DNA: TGCGCCAGCAGCACTACCCGGGGACTAGATATTACCGGGGAGCTGTTTTTT
D: TRBD1; J: TRBJ1-2; V: TRBV4-2; size: .; CDR3: CASSPDPGQGYNTF; DNA: TGTGCCAGCAGCCCCGACCCGGGACAGGGGTACAACACCTTC
D: TRBD2; J: TRBJ2-1; V: TRBV15; size: .; CDR3: CATSRVAGRGADEQFF; DNA: TGTGCCACCAGCAGAGTAGCGGGGAGGGGGGCCGATGAGCAGTTCTTC
D: .; J: TRBJ1-2; V: TRBV18; size: .; CDR3: CASSESQGYGYTF; DNA: TGTGCCAGCTCCGAATCTCAGGGGTATGGCTACACCTTC
D: .; J: TRBJ2-5; V: TRBV5-1; size: .; CDR3: CASSLAGPETQYF; DNA: TGCGCCAGCAGCTTGGCAGGTCCAGAGACCCAGTACTTC
D: .; J: TRBJ1-2; V: TRBV12-5; size: .; CDR3: CASARDINYGYTF; DNA: TGTGCTAGTGCCCGGGACATTAACTATGGCTACACCTTC
D: TRBD1; J: TRBJ2-7; V: TRBV29-1; size: .; CDR3: CSAKVGDRGGYEQYF; DNA: TGCAGCGCCAAGGTCGGGGACAGGGGCGGCTACGAGCAGTACTTC
D: .; J: TRBJ2-3; V: TRBV5-6; size: .; CDR3: CASSHFEGVSTDTQYF; DNA: TGTGCCAGCAGCCATTTCGAGGGGGTTAGCACAGATACGCAGTATTTT
D: TRBD1; J: TRBJ2-1; V: TRBV27; size: once; CDR3: CASSLIYRGQGVYNEQFF; DNA: TGTGCCAGCAGTTTGATATATAGAGGACAGGGCGTCTACAATGAGCAGTTCTTC
D: TRBD2; J: TRBJ2-5; V: TRBV19; size: .; CDR3: CASSPRTSGIQETQYF; DNA: TGTGCCAGTAGTCCGCGGACTAGCGGAATACAAGAGACCCAGTACTTC
D: TRBD2; J: TRBJ2-3; V: TRBV29-1; size: .; CDR3: CSAETSGEDTQYF; DNA: TGCAGCGCCGAAACTAGCGGGGAAGATACGCAGTATTTT
D: .; J: TRBJ2-4; V: TRBV28; size: .; CDR3: CASSLFPGAKNIQYF; DNA: TGTGCCAGCAGTTTATTCCCGGGAGCCAAAAACATTCAGTACTTC
D: TRBD1; J: TRBJ1-1; V: TRBV5-1; size: .; CDR3: CASSLARTGMDTEAFF; DNA: TGCGCCAGCAGCTTGGCGCGGACAGGGATGGACACTGAAGCTTTCTTT
D: TRBD2; J: TRBJ2-7; V: TRBV5-1; size: few; CDR3: CASSSRGTIAYEQYF; DNA: TGCGCCAGCAGCTCCCGCGGGACTATCGCCTACGAGCAGTACTTC
D: TRBD1; J: TRBJ1-5; V: TRBV19; size: .; CDR3: CASSTIGTGESRQPQHF; DNA: TGTGCCAGTAGTACAATAGGGACAGGAGAAAGTCGACAGCCCCAGCATTTT
D: TRBD2; J: TRBJ2-3; V: TRBV28; size: .; CDR3: CASSSRLAQMDTQYF; DNA: TGTGCCAGCAGTTCCCGACTAGCGCAGATGGATACGCAGTATTTT
D: TRBD2; J: TRBJ2-1; V: TRBV5-1; size: .; CDR3: CASSLVGAGGPDEQFF; DNA: TGCGCCAGCAGCTTGGTGGGAGCGGGGGGCCCCGATGAGCAGTTCTTC
D: TRBD2; J: TRBJ2-1; V: TRBV27; size: .; CDR3: CASRGRTSSYNEQFF; DNA: TGTGCCAGCAGAGGGCGGACTAGCTCCTACAATGAGCAGTTCTTC
D: .; J: TRBJ2-7; V: TRBV27; size: .; CDR3: CASSLLASWRYEQYF; DNA: TGTGCCAGCAGTTTACTAGCGTCTTGGAGGTACGAGCAGTACTTC
D: .; J: TRBJ2-1; V: TRBV27; size: .; CDR3: CASSFGSSSYNEQFF; DNA: TGTGCCAGCAGTTTCGGGAGCAGCTCCTACAATGAGCAGTTCTTC
D: TRBD2; J: TRBJ2-7; V: TRBV7-6; size: .; CDR3: CASSPRSGIPTYEQYF; DNA: TGTGCCAGCAGCCCGAGAAGCGGGATTCCGACCTACGAGCAGTACTTC
D: .; J: TRBJ2-3; V: TRBV18; size: .; CDR3: CASSPAGKGSDTQYF; DNA: TGTGCCAGCTCACCCGCGGGAAAAGGGTCAGATACGCAGTATTTT